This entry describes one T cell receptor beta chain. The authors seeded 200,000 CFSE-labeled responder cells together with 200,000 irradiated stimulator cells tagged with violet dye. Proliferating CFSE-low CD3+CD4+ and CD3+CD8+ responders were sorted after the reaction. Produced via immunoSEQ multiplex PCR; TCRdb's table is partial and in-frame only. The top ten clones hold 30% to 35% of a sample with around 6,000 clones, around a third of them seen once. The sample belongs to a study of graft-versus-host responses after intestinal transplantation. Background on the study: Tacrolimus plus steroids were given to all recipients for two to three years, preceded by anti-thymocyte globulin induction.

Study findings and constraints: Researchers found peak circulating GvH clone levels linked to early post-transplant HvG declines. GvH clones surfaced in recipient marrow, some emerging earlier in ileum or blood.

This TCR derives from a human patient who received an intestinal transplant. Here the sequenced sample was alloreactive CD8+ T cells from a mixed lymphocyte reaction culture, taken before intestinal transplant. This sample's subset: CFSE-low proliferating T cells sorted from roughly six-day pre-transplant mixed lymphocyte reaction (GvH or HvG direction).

CDR3 sequence reads: CASSLGAGRDRGAEAFF. The CDR3 bases are TGTGCCAGCAGCTTAGGGGCAGGGCGGGATCGTGGGGCTGAAGCTTTCTTT. The chain employs TRBV11-3 and TRBJ1-1, with TRBD1 as a possible D gene (5 bases). This CDR3 region has 17 residues. The V and J ends lost 1 base and 6 bases respectively, with 21 bases between them. CDR1 SGHNT and CDR2 YENEEA come from the germline V gene.